This T cell receptor (beta chain) appears in the sequencing data of a study of T cell clusters in autoimmune cytopenias. Study information: TRB sequencing had a median about 52,000 reads and 2,350 distinct clonotypes per sample.

One tube held mixed TRB-A and TRB-B primer pools for touch-down PCR. TCRdb reanalyzed the multiplex PCR reads, giving one entry per CDR3 protein sequence and no DNA. The sample includes thousands of distinct CDR3 sequences. Considering frequency, this clonotype is medium-sized. CDR3 length equals 16 residues. In germline, CDR1 is SGHKS, CDR2 YYEKEE (reference sequence). Each sample's input was approximately 270 ng genomic DNA, some 34,000 genome equivalents. Another study also made use of these data, one on T cell repertoires in aging, cancer and after chemotherapy. Per that paper: Donor ages fell into six groups from 30 or younger up to 70 or older.

The sequence was collected from a human donor in good health. The genes are TRBV5-5 and TRBJ2-2; TCRdb's D call, TRBD1, is unchecked because there is no DNA. Sequencing used peripheral blood. CDR3 loop: CASSTFGQDVTGELFF. The variable domain in full, with the rest retrieved from reference TRBV5-5 and TRBJ2-2, is DAGVTQSPTHLIKTRGQQVTLRCSPISGHKSVSWYQQVLGQGPQFIFQYYEKEERGRGNFPDRFSARQFPNYSSELNVNALLLGDSALYLCASSTFGQDVTGELFFGEGSRLTVL.